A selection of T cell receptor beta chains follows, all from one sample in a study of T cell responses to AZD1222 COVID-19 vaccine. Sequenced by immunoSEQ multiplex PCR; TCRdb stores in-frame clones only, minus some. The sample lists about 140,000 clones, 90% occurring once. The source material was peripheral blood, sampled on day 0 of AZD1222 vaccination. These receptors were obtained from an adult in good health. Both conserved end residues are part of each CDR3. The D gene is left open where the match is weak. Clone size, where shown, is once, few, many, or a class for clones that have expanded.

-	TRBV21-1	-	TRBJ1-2	CASSKEVTYGGIYGYTF	TGTGCCAGCAGCAAAGAAGTGACTTACGGGGGTATCTATGGCTACACCTTC
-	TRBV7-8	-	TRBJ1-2	CASSLWVDRKKDSANYGYTF	TGTGCCAGCAGCTTATGGGTGGACAGAAAGAAAGATAGTGCTAACTATGGCTACACCTTC
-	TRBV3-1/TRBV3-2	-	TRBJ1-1	CASRLTGNTEAFF	TGTGCCAGCAGGTTGACAGGGAACACTGAAGCTTTCTTT
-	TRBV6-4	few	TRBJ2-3	CASSEASTDTQYF	TGTGCCAGCAGTGAAGCTAGCACAGATACGCAGTATTTT
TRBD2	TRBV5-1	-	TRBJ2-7	CASSFGLDTYEQYF	TGCGCCAGCAGCTTCGGACTAGATACATACGAGCAGTACTTC
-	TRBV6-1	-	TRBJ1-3	CASSELGGNTIYF	TGTGCCAGCAGTGAACTAGGGGGAAACACCATATATTTT
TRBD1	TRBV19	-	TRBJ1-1	CASSVPGQGANTEAFF	TGTGCCAGTTCCGTCCCGGGACAGGGGGCGAACACTGAAGCTTTCTTT
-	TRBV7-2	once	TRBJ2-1	CASIGSSYNEQFF	TGTGCCAGCATTGGCAGCTCCTACAATGAGCAGTTCTTC
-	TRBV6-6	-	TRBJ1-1	CASSYQGLNTEAFF	TGTGCCAGCAGCTACCAGGGGCTGAACACTGAAGCTTTCTTT
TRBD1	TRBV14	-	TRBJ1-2	CASSQWTGVDGYTF	TGTGCCAGCAGCCAATGGACAGGGGTTGATGGCTACACCTTC
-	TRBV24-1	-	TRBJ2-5	CATSGGGGAGETQYF	TGTGCCACCAGTGGCGGAGGCGGGGCCGGGGAGACCCAGTACTTC
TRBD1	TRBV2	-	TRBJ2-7	CASSLYRDREQYF	TGTGCCAGCAGCTTGTACCGGGACAGAGAGCAGTACTTC
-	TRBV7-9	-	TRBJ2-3	CASSSLGGAYTQYF	TGTGCCAGCAGCTCCCTGGGGGGAGCGTATACGCAGTATTTT
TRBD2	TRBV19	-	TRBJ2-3	CASSIGPSGPTDTQYF	TGTGCCAGTAGTATTGGGCCTAGCGGCCCCACAGATACGCAGTATTTT
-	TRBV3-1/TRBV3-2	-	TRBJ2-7	CASSQDWGRREQYF	TGTGCCAGCAGCCAAGATTGGGGCCGCCGGGAGCAGTACTTC
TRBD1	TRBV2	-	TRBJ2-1	CASRPDRGKSSYNEQFF	TGTGCCAGCAGGCCCGACAGGGGAAAAAGTAGCTACAATGAGCAGTTCTTC
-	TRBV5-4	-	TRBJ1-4	CASSLVGVKNEKLFF	TGTGCCAGCAGCTTGGTAGGGGTAAAGAATGAAAAACTGTTTTTT
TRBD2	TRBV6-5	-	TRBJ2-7	CASSFSLAGGEQYF	TGTGCCAGCAGTTTCTCTCTAGCGGGAGGAGAGCAGTACTTC
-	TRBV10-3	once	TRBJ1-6	CAISENGLARVHF	TGTGCCATCAGTGAAAACGGTCTAGCGAGGGTCCACTTT
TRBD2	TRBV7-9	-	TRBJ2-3	CASSSGRGPGTSRDTQYF	TGTGCCAGCAGCTCCGGCCGGGGTCCCGGGACTAGCAGAGATACGCAGTATTTT
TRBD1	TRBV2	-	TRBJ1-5	CASIGRGANQPQHF	TGTGCCAGCATAGGCAGGGGGGCCAATCAGCCCCAGCATTTT
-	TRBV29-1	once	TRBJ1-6	CSVAPDYNSPLHF	TGCAGCGTTGCCCCGGATTATAATTCACCCCTCCACTTT
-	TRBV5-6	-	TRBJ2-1	CASSLQEQEQFF	TGTGCCAGCAGCTTACAGGAGCAAGAGCAGTTCTTC
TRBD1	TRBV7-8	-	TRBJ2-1	CASSPHRGNNEQFF	TGTGCCAGCAGCCCGCACAGGGGTAACAATGAGCAGTTCTTC
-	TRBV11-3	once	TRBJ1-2	CAIPLAGTGLNYGYTF	TGTGCCATCCCTTTGGCGGGGACCGGGCTAAACTATGGCTACACCTTC
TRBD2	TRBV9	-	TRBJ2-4	CASSVGTSGRLAKNIQYF	TGTGCCAGCAGCGTAGGGACTAGCGGTAGACTAGCCAAAAACATTCAGTACTTC
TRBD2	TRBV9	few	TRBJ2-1	CASSVSPSGTYNEQFF	TGTGCCAGCAGCGTGAGCCCTAGCGGGACCTACAATGAGCAGTTCTTC
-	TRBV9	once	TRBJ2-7	CASTRGASSYEQYF	TGTGCCAGCACCAGGGGGGCCAGCTCCTACGAGCAGTACTTC
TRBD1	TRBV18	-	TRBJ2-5	CASSPDPGQGIYETQYF	TGTGCCAGCTCACCCGACCCTGGACAGGGGATATACGAGACCCAGTACTTC
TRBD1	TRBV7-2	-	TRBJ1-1	CASSDGQGRDTEAFF	TGTGCCAGCAGCGATGGACAGGGTCGGGACACTGAAGCTTTCTTT
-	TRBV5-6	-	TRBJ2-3	CASSLVGLSTDTQYF	TGTGCCAGCAGCTTGGTAGGGTTGAGCACAGATACGCAGTATTTT